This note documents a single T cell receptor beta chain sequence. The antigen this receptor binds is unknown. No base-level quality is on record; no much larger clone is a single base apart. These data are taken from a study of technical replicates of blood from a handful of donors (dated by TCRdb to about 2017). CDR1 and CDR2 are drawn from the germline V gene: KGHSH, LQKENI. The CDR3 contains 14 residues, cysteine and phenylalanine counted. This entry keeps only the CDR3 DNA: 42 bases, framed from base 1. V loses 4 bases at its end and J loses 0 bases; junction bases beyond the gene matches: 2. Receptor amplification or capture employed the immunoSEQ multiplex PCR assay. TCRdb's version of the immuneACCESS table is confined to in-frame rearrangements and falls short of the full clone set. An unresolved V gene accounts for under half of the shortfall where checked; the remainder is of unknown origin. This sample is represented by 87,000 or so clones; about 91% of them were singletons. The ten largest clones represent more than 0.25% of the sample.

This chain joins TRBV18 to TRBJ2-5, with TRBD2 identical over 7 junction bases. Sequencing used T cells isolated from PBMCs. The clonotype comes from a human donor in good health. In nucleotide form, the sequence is TGTGCCAGCTCACGAGCGGGGAACCAAGAGACCCAGTACTTC. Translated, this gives CASSRAGNQETQYF.